Listed here is a single T cell receptor beta chain. This entry belongs to a study of blood T cell repertoires in COVID-19. The data were produced by immunoSEQ multiplex PCR, yet TCRdb's version contains in-frame clones alone and is incomplete. The data show around 62,000 clones, more than 75% seen once. V lost 7 bases, J lost 6 bases, and 13 bases lay in between. The germline gives CDR1 LNHDA, CDR2 SQIVND (reference sequence). The CDR3 runs to 13 residues. This clonotype was obtained from a human donor in a cohort sampled during active COVID-19. The chain combines TRBV19 with TRBJ2-1; no reliable D call. The sequenced sample was peripheral blood. The CDR3 DNA follows: TGTGCCAGTATCCCCGCCAACACCAATGAGCAGTTCTTC. Its protein product is CASIPANTNEQFF.